The rows below give T cell receptor beta chains drawn from one sample of a study of immune cell composition in non-small cell lung cancer. The assay was immunoSEQ multiplex PCR, and TCRdb's table has in-frame clones only and misses some. The data show around 1,700 clones, about four fifths seen once. The specimen sequenced was non-adjacent lung tissue. The receptors were sampled from a human donor with non-small cell lung cancer. Both conserved end residues are trimmed from each CDR3.

CDR3,length,V
ASSPTGGRETQY,12,TRBV2
ASSPRTGVGNTIY,13,TRBV9
ASSLDGGDGDTQY,13,TRBV7-8
ASSFPGFPEQF,11,TRBV5-8
TSSQDQGRGQGNTGELF,17,TRBV1
ASSQRTSAETQY,12,TRBV7-2
ASSISGRAEDTQY,13,TRBV7-8
ASSALQGGAGELF,13,TRBV9
ASQPAGGGRDTQY,13,TRBV2
ASSLVAGDNEQF,12,TRBV11-2
ASSIPPIRGSNQPQH,15,TRBV19
ASSAAAAGGEKLF,13,TRBV5-1
SVGSGGDNYGYT,12,TRBV29-1
ASSQGREVSPLH,12,TRBV14
SVAGTGLTL,9,TRBV29-1
ASSPRETQY,9,TRBV9
ASSPSPGGVETQY,13,TRBV5-1
ASSEARVAKNIQY,13,TRBV2
ASRTRDTSPTFYGYT,15,TRBV19
ASSLTGGNQPQH,12,TRBV27
ASSLKKQSPYNEQF,14,TRBV7-9
ARRRQGPYEQY,11,TRBV6-4
ASSFGGPYNEQF,12,TRBV7-2
ASSLETGGNSPLH,13,TRBV11-2
ASSQERKVRWASNYGYT,17,TRBV14
ASSSGQGRLETQY,13,TRBV5-1
SVVGQGGTEAF,11,TRBV29-1
ASSKGDRLAGNTIY,14,TRBV2
ASTPDWDRRYSNQPQH,16,TRBV28
ASSQLGATGYFEAF,14,TRBV4-1
ASSQDWSSAQY,11,TRBV4-1
ASSLEGTSNLYEQY,14,TRBV5-1
AGGGWNEQY,9,TRBV6-8
AWQPGGLGSPLH,12,TRBV30
ASSLDPGIHYGYT,13,TRBV11-2